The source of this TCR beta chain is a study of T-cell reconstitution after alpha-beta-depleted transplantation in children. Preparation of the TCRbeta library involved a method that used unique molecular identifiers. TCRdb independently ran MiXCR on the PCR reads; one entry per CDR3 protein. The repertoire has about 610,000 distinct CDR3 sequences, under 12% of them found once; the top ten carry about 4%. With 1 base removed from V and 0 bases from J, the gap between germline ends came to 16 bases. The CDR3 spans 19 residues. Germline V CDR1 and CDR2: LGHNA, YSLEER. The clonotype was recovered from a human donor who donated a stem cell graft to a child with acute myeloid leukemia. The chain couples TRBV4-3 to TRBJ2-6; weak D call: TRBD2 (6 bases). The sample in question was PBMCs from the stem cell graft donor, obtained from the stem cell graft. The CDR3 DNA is TGCGCCAGCAGCCAAGGGGAGGTCGGGAGAGGCTCTGGGGCCAACGTCCTGACTTTC. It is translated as CASSQGEVGRGSGANVLTF.